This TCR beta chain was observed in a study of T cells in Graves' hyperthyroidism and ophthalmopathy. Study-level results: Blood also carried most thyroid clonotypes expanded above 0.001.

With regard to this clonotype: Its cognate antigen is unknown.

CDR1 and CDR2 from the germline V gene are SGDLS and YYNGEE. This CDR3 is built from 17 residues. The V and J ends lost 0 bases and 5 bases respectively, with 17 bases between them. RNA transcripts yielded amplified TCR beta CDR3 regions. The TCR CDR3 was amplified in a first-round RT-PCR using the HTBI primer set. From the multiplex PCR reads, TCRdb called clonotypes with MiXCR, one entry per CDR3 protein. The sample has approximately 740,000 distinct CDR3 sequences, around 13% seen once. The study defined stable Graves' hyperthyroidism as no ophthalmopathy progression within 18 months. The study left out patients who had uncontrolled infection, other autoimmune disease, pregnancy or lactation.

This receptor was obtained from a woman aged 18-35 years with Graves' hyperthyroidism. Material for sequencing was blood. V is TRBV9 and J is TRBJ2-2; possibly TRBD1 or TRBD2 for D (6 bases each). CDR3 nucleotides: TGTGCCAGCAGCGTAGTACCGTGGGGGGCGCAAACCGGGGAGCTGTTTTTT. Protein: CASSVVPWGAQTGELFF.